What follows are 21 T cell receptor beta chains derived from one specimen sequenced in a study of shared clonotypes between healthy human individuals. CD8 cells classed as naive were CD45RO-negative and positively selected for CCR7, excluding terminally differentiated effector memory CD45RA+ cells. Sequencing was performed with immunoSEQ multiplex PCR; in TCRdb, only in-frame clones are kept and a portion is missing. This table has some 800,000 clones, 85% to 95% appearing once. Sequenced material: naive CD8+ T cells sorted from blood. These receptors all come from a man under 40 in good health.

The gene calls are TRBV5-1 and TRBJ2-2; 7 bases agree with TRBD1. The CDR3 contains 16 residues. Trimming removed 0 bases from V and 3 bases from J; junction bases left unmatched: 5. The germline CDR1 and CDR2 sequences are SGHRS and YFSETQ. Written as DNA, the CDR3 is TGCGCCAGCAGCTTGGGCACAGGGGCGGACACCGGGGAGCTGTTTTTT. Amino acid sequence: CASSLGTGADTGELFF. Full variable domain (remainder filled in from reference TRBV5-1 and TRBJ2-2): KAGVTQTPRYLIKTRGQQVTLSCSPISGHRSVSWYQQTPGQGLQFLFEYFSETQRNKGNFPGRFSGRQFSNSRSEMNVSTLELGDSALYLCASSLGTGADTGELFFGEGSRLTVL.

The CDR3 DNA is TGTGCCAGCAGTTTCTCAACCTACGAGCAGTACTTC. Its protein product is CASSFSTYEQYF. The chain has TRBV7-2 and TRBJ2-7; the D is unclear. The CDR3 spans 12 residues. V was trimmed by 6 bases and J by 2 bases, leaving 8 bases between them. CDR1 and CDR2 from the germline V gene are SGHTA and FQGNSA.

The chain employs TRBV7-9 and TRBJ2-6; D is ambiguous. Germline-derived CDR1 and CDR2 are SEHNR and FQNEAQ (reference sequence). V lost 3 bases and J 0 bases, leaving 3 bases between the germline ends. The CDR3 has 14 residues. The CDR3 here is CASSLNSGANVLTF. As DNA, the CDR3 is TGTGCCAGCAGCTTGAACTCTGGGGCCAACGTCCTGACTTTC.

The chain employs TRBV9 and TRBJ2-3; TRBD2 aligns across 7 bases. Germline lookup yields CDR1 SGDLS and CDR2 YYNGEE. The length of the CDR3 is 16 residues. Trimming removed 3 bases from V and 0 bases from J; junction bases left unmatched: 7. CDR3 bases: TGTGCCAGCAGCGGTCGTGGGGGGGATAGCACAGATACGCAGTATTTT. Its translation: CASSGRGGDSTDTQYF.

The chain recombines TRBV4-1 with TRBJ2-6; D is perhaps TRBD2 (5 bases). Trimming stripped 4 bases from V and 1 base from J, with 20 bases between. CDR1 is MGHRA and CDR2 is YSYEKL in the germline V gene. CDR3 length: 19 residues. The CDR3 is CASSPTPGLPMSGANVLTF. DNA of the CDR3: TGCGCCAGCAGCCCAACGCCCGGACTGCCGATGTCTGGGGCCAACGTCCTGACTTTC.

The CDR3 DNA is TGTGCCAGCAGTTTATTGGCAGGTCACTACGAGCAGTACTTC. It translates to CASSLLAGHYEQYF. This rearrangement joins TRBV28 to TRBJ2-7; D is uncertain. The germline V and J ends were trimmed by 1 base and 3 bases, with 10 bases remaining between them. The CDR3 has 14 residues. Looked up from germline, CDR1 is MDHEN and CDR2 is SYDVKM.

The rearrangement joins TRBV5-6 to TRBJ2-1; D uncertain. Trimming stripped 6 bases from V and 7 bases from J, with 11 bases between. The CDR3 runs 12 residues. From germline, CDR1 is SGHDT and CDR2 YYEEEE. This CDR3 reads CASTRFLNEQFF. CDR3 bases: TGTGCCAGCACCAGGTTCCTGAATGAGCAGTTCTTC.

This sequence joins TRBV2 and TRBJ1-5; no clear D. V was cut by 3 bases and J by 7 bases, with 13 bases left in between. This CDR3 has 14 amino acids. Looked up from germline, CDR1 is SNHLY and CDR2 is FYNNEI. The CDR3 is CASSDPAGGQPQHF. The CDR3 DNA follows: TGTGCCAGCAGTGATCCGGCAGGTGGACAGCCCCAGCATTTT.

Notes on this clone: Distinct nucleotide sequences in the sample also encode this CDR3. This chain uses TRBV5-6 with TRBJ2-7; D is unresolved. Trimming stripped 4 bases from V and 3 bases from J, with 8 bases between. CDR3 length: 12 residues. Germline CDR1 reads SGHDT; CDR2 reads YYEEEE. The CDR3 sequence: CASSQDGYEQYF. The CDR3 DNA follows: TGTGCCAGCAGCCAGGACGGCTACGAGCAGTACTTC.

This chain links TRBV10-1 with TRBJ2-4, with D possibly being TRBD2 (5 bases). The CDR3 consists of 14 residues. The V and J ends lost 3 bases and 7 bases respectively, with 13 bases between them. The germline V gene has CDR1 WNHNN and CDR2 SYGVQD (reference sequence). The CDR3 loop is CASSEKVASNIQYF. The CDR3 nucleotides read TGCGCCAGCAGTGAAAAAGTAGCGTCGAACATTCAGTACTTC.

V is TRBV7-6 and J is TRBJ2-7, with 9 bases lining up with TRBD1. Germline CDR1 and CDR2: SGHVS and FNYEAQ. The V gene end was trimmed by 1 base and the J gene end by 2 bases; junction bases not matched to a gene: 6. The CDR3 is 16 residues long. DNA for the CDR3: TGTGCCAGCAGCTTAGACTATGGACAGGGGACCTACGAGCAGTACTTC. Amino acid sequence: CASSLDYGQGTYEQYF.

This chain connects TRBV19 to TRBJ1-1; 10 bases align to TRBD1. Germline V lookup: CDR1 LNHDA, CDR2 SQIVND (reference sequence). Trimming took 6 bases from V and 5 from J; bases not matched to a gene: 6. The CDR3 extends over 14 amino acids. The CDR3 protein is CASRTGGFGTEAFF. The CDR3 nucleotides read TGTGCCAGTAGGACAGGGGGCTTTGGGACTGAAGCTTTCTTT. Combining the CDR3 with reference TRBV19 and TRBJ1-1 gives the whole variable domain DGGITQSPKYLFRKEGQNVTLSCEQNLNHDAMYWYRQDPGQGLRLIYYSQIVNDFQKGDIAEGYSVSREKKESFPLTVTSAQKNPTAFYLCASRTGGFGTEAFFGQGTRLTVV.

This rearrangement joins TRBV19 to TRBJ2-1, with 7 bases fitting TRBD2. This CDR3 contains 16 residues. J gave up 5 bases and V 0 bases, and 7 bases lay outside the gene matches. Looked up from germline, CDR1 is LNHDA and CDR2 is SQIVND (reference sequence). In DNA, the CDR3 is TGTGCCAGTAGTATAGAGGGGGGAGGGCTTCACAATGAGCAGTTCTTC. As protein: CASSIEGGGLHNEQFF. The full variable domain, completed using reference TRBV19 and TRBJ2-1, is DGGITQSPKYLFRKEGQNVTLSCEQNLNHDAMYWYRQDPGQGLRLIYYSQIVNDFQKGDIAEGYSVSREKKESFPLTVTSAQKNPTAFYLCASSIEGGGLHNEQFFGPGTRLTVL.

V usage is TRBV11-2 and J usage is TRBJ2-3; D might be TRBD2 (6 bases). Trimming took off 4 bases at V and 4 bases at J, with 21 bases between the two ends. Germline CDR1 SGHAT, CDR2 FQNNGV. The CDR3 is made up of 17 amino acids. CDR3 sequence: CASSSPLGGLMADTQYF. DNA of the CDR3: TGTGCCAGCAGCTCCCCTCTGGGGGGTCTGATGGCAGATACGCAGTATTTT.

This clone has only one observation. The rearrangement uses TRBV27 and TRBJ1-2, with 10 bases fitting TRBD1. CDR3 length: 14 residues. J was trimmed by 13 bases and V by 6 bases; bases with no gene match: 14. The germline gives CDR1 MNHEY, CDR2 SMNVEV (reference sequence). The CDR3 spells CASSPGRQGASFTF. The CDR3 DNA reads TGTGCCAGCAGCCCCGGCAGACAGGGGGCGAGCTTCACCTTC.

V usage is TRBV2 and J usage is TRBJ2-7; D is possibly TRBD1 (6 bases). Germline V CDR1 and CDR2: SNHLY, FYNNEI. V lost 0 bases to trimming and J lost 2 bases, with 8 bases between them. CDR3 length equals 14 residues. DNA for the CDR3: TGTGCCAGCAGTGAAGCGGGGGCCCCCTACGAGCAGTACTTC. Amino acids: CASSEAGAPYEQYF.

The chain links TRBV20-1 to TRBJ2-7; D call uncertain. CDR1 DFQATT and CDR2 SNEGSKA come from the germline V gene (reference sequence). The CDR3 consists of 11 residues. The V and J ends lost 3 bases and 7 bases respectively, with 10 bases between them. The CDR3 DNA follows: TGCAGTGCTAGGCGAAAAGCGGAGCAGTACTTC. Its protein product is CSARRKAEQYF.

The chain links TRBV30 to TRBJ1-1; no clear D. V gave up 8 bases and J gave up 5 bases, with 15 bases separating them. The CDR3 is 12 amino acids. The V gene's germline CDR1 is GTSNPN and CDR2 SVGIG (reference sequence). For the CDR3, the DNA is TGTGCCCTAGACACCCTCCGGACTGAAGCTTTCTTT. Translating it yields CALDTLRTEAFF. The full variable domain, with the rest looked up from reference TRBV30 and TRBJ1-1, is SQTIHQWPATLVQPVGSPLSLECTVEGTSNPNLYWYRQAAGRGLQLLFYSVGIGQISSEVPQNLSASRPQDRQFILSSKKLLLSDSGFYLCALDTLRTEAFFGQGTRLTVV.

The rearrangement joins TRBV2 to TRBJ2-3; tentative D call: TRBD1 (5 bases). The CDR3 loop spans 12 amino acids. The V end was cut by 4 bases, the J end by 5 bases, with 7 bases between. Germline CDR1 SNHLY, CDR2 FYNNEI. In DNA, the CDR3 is TGTGCCAGCAGTGGTCAGGGAGATACGCAGTATTTT. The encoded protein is CASSGQGDTQYF.

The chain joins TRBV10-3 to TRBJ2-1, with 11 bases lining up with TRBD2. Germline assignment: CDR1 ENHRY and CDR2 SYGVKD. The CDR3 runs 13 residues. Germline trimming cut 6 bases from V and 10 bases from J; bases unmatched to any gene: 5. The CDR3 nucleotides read TGTGCCATCAGCCTAGCGGGAGGAATCGAGCAGTTCTTC. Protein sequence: CAISLAGGIEQFF.

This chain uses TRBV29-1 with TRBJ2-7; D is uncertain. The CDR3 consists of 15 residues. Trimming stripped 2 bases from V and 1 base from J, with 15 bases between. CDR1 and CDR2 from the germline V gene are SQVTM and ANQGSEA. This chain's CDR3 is CSVELLGSESYEQYF. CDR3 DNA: TGCAGCGTTGAACTTCTGGGATCAGAGTCCTACGAGCAGTACTTC.